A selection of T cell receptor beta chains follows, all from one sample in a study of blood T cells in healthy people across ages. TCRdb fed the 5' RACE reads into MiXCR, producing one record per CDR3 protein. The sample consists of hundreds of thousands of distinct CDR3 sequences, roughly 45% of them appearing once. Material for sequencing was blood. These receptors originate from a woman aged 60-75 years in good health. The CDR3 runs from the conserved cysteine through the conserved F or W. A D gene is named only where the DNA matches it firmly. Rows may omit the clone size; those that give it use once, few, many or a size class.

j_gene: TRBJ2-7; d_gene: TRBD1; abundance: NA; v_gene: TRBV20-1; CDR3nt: TGCAGTGCTAGCCGGACAGGGGTCTCCTACGAGCAGTACTTC; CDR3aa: CSASRTGVSYEQYF
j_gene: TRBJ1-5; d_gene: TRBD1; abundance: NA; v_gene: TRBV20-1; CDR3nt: TGCAGTGCCCCCATCACAGGGGGCCTAGGTCAGCCCCAGCATTTT; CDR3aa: CSAPITGGLGQPQHF
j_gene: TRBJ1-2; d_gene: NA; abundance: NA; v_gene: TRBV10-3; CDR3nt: TGTGCCATCAGTATCCCTACGGGGACCCCTAACTATGGCTACACCTTC; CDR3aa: CAISIPTGTPNYGYTF
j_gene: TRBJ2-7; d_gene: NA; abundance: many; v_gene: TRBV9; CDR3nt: TGTGCCAGCAGCGTAGGAGGGGGGACCCACGAGCAGTACTTC; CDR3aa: CASSVGGGTHEQYF
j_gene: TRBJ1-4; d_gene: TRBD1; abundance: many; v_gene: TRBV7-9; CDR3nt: TGTGCCAGCAGCCCCGGGACAGGGAATGAAAAACTGTTTTTT; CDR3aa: CASSPGTGNEKLFF
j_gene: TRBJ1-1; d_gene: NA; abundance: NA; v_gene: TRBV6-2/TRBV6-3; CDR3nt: TGTGCCAGCAGTTCCGGACGGATGAACACTGAAGCTTTCTTT; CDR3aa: CASSSGRMNTEAFF
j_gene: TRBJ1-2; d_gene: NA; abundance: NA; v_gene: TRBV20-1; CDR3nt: TGCAGTGCTAGAGATTGGGGAGGGGACGGCTACACCTTC; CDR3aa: CSARDWGGDGYTF
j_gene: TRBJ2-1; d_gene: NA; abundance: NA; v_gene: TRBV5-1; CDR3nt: TGCGCCAGCAGCTTGTGGGGGGATGAGGGTGAGCAGTTCTTC; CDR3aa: CASSLWGDEGEQFF
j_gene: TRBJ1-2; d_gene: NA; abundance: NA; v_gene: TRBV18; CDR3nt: TGTGCCAGCTCACCAGGAGCAAGGGGCGACTATGGCTACACCTTC; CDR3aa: CASSPGARGDYGYTF
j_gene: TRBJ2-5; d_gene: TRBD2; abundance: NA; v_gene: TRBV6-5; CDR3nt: TGTGCCAGCAGTTACTCCGGACGAGCGGGACAAGAGACCCAGTACTTC; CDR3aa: CASSYSGRAGQETQYF
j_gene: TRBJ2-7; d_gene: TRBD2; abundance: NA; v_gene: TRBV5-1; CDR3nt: TGCGCCAGCAGAGTTGGTAGCGGGAGTTACGAGCAGTACTTC; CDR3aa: CASRVGSGSYEQYF
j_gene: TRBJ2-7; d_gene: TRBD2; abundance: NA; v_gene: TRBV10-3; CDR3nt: TGTGCCACCGCGCCTGACGGGGGGTTCTACGAGCAGTACTTC; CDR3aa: CATAPDGGFYEQYF
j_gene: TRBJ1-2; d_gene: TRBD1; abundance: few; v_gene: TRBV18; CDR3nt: TGTGCCAGCTCACCATCCGGACAGGCGGCTAAGGGCTACACCTTC; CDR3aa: CASSPSGQAAKGYTF